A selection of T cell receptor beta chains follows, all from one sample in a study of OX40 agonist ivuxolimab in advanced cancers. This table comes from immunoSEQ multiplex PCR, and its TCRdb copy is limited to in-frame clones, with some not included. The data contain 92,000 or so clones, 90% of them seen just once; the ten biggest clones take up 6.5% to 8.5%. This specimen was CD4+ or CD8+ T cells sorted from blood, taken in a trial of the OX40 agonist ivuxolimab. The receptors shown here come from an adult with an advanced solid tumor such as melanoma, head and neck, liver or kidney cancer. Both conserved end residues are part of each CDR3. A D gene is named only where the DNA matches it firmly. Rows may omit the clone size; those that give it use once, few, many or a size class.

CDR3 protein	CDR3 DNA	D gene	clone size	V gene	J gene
CASSRRTGEGNEQFF	TGTGCCAGCAGTCGGAGGACAGGGGAGGGCAATGAGCAGTTCTTC	TRBD1	NA	TRBV7-9	TRBJ2-1
CASRTGQQETQYF	TGCGCCAGCAGAACTGGACAGCAAGAGACCCAGTACTTC	NA	NA	TRBV5-1	TRBJ2-5
CASSIKPDSEANQPQHF	TGTGCCAGTAGTATAAAGCCAGACAGTGAGGCCAATCAGCCCCAGCATTTT	NA	NA	TRBV19	TRBJ1-5
CASSPGGSVYEQYF	TGTGCCAGTAGCCCGGGCGGGAGCGTCTACGAGCAGTACTTC	TRBD2	NA	TRBV19	TRBJ2-7
CASSLDLRARESYEQYF	TGCGCCAGCAGCTTGGATCTTCGGGCGCGGGAGAGCTACGAGCAGTACTTC	TRBD2	NA	TRBV5-1	TRBJ2-7
CASSLRLAGESYNEQFF	TGCGCCAGCAGCCTCCGATTAGCGGGTGAATCCTACAATGAGCAGTTCTTC	TRBD2	NA	TRBV4-1	TRBJ2-1
CASSQDGGQPQHF	TGTGCCAGCAGCCAAGATGGGGGTCAGCCCCAGCATTTT	NA	few	TRBV14	TRBJ1-5
CASSPSSRGIDTQYF	TGTGCCAGCAGCCCGTCGTCCCGGGGGATAGATACGCAGTATTTT	NA	NA	TRBV5-6	TRBJ2-3
CASSLTRYDSGNTIYF	TGTGCCAGCAGCCTAACCCGATATGACTCTGGAAACACCATATATTTT	NA	NA	TRBV11-3	TRBJ1-3
CSVVAGGWETQYF	TGCAGCGTTGTCGCGGGGGGGTGGGAGACCCAGTACTTC	TRBD2	NA	TRBV29-1	TRBJ2-5
CASSYLGQRETQYF	TGTGCCAGCAGTTACCTGGGACAGAGGGAGACCCAGTACTTC	TRBD1	NA	TRBV6-6	TRBJ2-5
CASSWAGRGGNNEQFF	TGTGCCAGCAGCTGGGCGGGGAGGGGAGGGAACAATGAGCAGTTCTTC	TRBD2	NA	TRBV5-4	TRBJ2-1
CASSPGGAGSQYF	TGTGCCAGCAGCCCCGGGGGAGCGGGTTCGCAGTATTTT	NA	NA	TRBV14	TRBJ2-3
CASSQRRDAETQYF	TGTGCCAGCAGCCAAAGACGGGATGCTGAGACCCAGTACTTC	NA	once	TRBV14	TRBJ2-5
CASSEERGANVLTF	TGTGCCAGCAGTGAAGAAAGAGGGGCCAACGTCCTGACTTTC	NA	NA	TRBV2	TRBJ2-6
CASSPTGNYEQYF	TGTGCCAGCAGTCCTACAGGGAACTACGAGCAGTACTTC	NA	NA	TRBV6-5	TRBJ2-7
CASSGRAGDPPGELFF	TGTGCCAGCAGTGGGCGGGCAGGGGACCCCCCCGGGGAGCTGTTTTTT	NA	once	TRBV25-1	TRBJ2-2
CASSFPLRKPEDTQYF	TGTGCCAGCAGTTTTCCCCTAAGGAAACCGGAGGATACGCAGTATTTT	NA	NA	TRBV28	TRBJ2-3
CAISVNLAGYEQYF	TGTGCCATCAGTGTAAATCTAGCGGGCTACGAGCAGTACTTC	TRBD2	few	TRBV10-3	TRBJ2-7
CASISGYRGNTIYF	TGTGCCAGCATCTCAGGGTATCGCGGAAACACCATATATTTT	NA	NA	TRBV28	TRBJ1-3
CASSYGPRPAEAFF	TGTGCCAGCAGTTACGGCCCTCGTCCGGCTGAAGCTTTCTTT	NA	once	TRBV6-6	TRBJ1-1
CASSSYPRGGDTEAFF	TGTGCCAGCAGCTCGTACCCCCGGGGAGGGGACACTGAAGCTTTCTTT	NA	once	TRBV11-3	TRBJ1-1
CASSLRTDELWEKLFF	TGTGCCAGCAGCCTCCGGACGGACGAATTGTGGGAAAAACTGTTTTTT	NA	once	TRBV11-2	TRBJ1-4
CASTDWLSDEQYF	TGTGCCAGCACCGACTGGCTATCGGACGAGCAGTACTTC	NA	NA	TRBV2	TRBJ2-7
CSVDLGAGEQYF	TGCAGCGTTGATCTGGGGGCCGGCGAGCAGTACTTC	NA	NA	TRBV29-1	TRBJ2-7
CASSAGSVGTDTQYF	TGTGCCAGCAGTGCCGGATCGGTCGGCACAGATACGCAGTATTTT	NA	NA	TRBV28	TRBJ2-3
CASSFRAHTEAFF	TGTGCCAGCAGTTTTAGGGCCCACACTGAAGCTTTCTTT	NA	once	TRBV27	TRBJ1-1
CASNQGQEFYEQYF	TGCGCCAGCAACCAGGGACAGGAGTTCTACGAGCAGTACTTC	TRBD1	NA	TRBV5-1	TRBJ2-7
CASRLAGALEQYF	TGTGCCTCCCGGCTAGCGGGAGCCCTCGAGCAGTACTTC	TRBD2	NA	TRBV27	TRBJ2-7